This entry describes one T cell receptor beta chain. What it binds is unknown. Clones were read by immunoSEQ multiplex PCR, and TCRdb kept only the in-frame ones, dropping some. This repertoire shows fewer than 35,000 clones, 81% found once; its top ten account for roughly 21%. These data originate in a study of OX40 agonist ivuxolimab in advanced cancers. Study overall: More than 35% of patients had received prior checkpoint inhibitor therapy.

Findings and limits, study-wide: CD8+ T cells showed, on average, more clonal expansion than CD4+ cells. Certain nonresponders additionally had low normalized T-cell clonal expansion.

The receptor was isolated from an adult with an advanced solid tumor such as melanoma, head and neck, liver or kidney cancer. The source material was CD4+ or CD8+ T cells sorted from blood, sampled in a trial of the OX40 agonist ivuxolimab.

Here the CDR3 reads CASSLQQGAKPQHF. CDR3 nucleotide sequence: TGTGCCAGCAGTTTACAGCAGGGGGCCAAGCCCCAGCATTTT. V usage is TRBV28 and J usage is TRBJ1-5; 8 nucleotides agree with TRBD1. The germline gives CDR1 MDHEN, CDR2 SYDVKM. The CDR3 has 14 residues. V lost 2 bases to trimming and J lost 8 bases; unmatched junction nucleotides: 5.